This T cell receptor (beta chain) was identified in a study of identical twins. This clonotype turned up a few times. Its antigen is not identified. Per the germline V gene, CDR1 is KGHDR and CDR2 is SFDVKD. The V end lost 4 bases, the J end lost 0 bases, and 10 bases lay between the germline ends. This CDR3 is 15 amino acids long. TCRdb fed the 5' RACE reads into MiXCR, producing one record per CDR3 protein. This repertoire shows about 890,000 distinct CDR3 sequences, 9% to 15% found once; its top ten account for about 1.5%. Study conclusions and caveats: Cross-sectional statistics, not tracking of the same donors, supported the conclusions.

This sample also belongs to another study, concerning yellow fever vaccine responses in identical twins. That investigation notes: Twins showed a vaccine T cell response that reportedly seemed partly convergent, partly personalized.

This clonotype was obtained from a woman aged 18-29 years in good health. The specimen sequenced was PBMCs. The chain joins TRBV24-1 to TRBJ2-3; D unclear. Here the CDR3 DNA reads TGTGCCACCAGTGACATAGGATACAGCACAGATACGCAGTATTTT. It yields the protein CATSDIGYSTDTQYF.